Shown below are 16 T cell receptor beta chains from a single sample sequenced in a study of cytomegalovirus exposure and HLA in healthy donors. The protocol was immunoSEQ multiplex PCR, while the TCRdb copy is restricted to in-frame clones and leaves out a portion. Among some 68,000 clones listed, roughly 96% were seen once. Input material: PBMCs. Every receptor here comes from a man aged 18 to 30 in good health and CMV-seronegative.

V and J are TRBV28 and TRBJ1-2; 7 bases are a match to TRBD1. J lost 5 bases, V lost 7 bases, and 7 bases had no gene match. From germline, CDR1 is MDHEN and CDR2 SYDVKM. CDR3 size: 13 residues. The CDR3 coding sequence is TGTGCCAGCAAGGTCGGGACAGCTTATGGCTACACCTTC. Protein sequence: CASKVGTAYGYTF.

The rearrangement joins TRBV11-3 to TRBJ2-5; the match to TRBD2 covers 8 bases. Germline assignment: CDR1 SGHNT and CDR2 YENEEA. The CDR3 extends over 16 amino acids. V was clipped by 1 base and J by 5 bases; unmatched bases: 9. CDR3 in amino acids: CASSLGWREVEETQYF. The CDR3 DNA follows: TGTGCCAGCAGCTTAGGCTGGCGGGAGGTCGAGGAGACCCAGTACTTC.

The rearrangement uses TRBV13 and TRBJ1-1; 8 bases are shared with TRBD1. V lost 4 bases and J lost 10; bases outside the gene matches: 5. This CDR3 spans 12 amino acids. Germline V gives CDR1 PRHDT, CDR2 FYEKMQ (reference sequence). In DNA, the CDR3 is TGTGCCAGCAGCTCGGACAGGGTGGCAGCTTTCTTT. Amino acids: CASSSDRVAAFF.

DNA for the CDR3: TGTGCCAGCAGCTTAGGAACTACTAGCGGCGGAGGGGATACGCAGTATTTT. Amino acids: CASSLGTTSGGGDTQYF. This chain links TRBV11-3 with TRBJ2-3, with 8 bases matching TRBD2. The CDR3 length is 17 residues. With V trimmed by 1 base and J by 6 bases, 12 bases remained unmatched. Germline V gene data show CDR1 as SGHNT and CDR2 as YENEEA.

V and J are TRBV4-1 and TRBJ2-7; tentatively, D is TRBD1 (5 bases). V was clipped by 4 bases and J by 3 bases, with 16 bases between them. The CDR3 length is 15 residues. CDR1 and CDR2 from the germline V gene are MGHRA and YSYEKL. CDR3 amino acids: CASSLQGRTNYEQYF. The CDR3, as DNA: TGCGCCAGCAGCCTTCAAGGACGGACAAACTACGAGCAGTACTTC.

The chain links TRBV5-5 to TRBJ2-7; tentative D call: TRBD1 (5 bases). The CDR3 runs to 12 residues. V was trimmed by 0 bases and J by 9 bases, leaving 10 bases between them. Germline CDR1 and CDR2: SGHKS and YYEKEE (reference sequence). CDR3 in DNA: TGTGCCAGCAGCTTGGAGAGACAGTCGCAGTACTTC. This gives the protein CASSLERQSQYF.

This clone came up once. The CDR3 DNA sequence: TGTGCCAGCAGCCAACGACAGGGGGCGGGAGGAAACACCATATATTTT. Its protein is CASSQRQGAGGNTIYF. The J gene is TRBJ1-3, the V gene TRBV4-2, with 10 bases fitting TRBD1. CDR3 size: 16 residues. Germline loops: CDR1 LGHNA, CDR2 YNFKEQ. V was clipped by 2 bases and J by 4 bases; unmatched bases: 5.

The chain combines TRBV2 with TRBJ1-5, with D uncertain. The germline V gene encodes CDR1 SNHLY and CDR2 FYNNEI. The ends were cut back, 1 base at V and 4 bases at J, with 11 bases in the middle. The CDR3 has 15 amino acids. CDR3 DNA: TGTGCCAGCAGTGAAGATGGGCCAGCTAATCAGCCCCAGCATTTT. It translates to CASSEDGPANQPQHF.

The chain combines TRBV19 with TRBJ1-5, with D tentatively TRBD1 (6 bases). Germline CDR1 LNHDA, CDR2 SQIVND (reference sequence). CDR3 length equals 13 residues. V lost 7 bases, J lost 5 bases, and 12 bases lay in between. CDR3 region: CASNNREDQPQHF. The DNA of the CDR3 is TGTGCCAGTAATAACAGGGAAGATCAGCCCCAGCATTTT.

The chain couples TRBV11-2 to TRBJ2-7, with a tentative D call TRBD2 (6 bases). From germline, CDR1 is SGHAT and CDR2 FQNNGV. The V and J ends lost 0 bases and 2 bases respectively, with 11 bases between them. The CDR3 is 15 amino acids. The DNA of the CDR3 is TGTGCCAGCAGCTTAGATCGGGACTTCCCCTACGAGCAGTACTTC. Translation: CASSLDRDFPYEQYF.

This clone is a singleton in its sample. The chain links TRBV7-8 to TRBJ2-1, with TRBD1 matching 11 bases. CDR1 is SGHVS and CDR2 is FQNEAQ in the germline V gene. The CDR3 consists of 15 residues. The junction had 7 bases not matched to a gene; V was cut back by 7 bases and J by 5 bases. The CDR3 loop reads CASTLRTGGHNEQFF. CDR3 bases: TGTGCCAGCACCTTGAGGACAGGGGGCCACAATGAGCAGTTCTTC.

The chain couples TRBV28 to TRBJ2-2, with TRBD2 as a possible D gene (5 bases). The CDR3 spans 16 residues. CDR1 is MDHEN, CDR2 SYDVKM, per germline. The V end lost 3 bases, the J end lost 0 bases, and 11 bases lay between the germline ends. The CDR3 here is CASSFFPSPNTGELFF. CDR3 nucleotide sequence: TGTGCCAGCAGTTTCTTTCCTAGCCCGAACACCGGGGAGCTGTTTTTT.

V is TRBV18 and J is TRBJ1-5, with a weak D call TRBD1 (6 bases). In germline, CDR1 is KGHSH, CDR2 LQKENI. Trimming shortened V by 6 bases and J by 4 bases, and 10 bases separated the two germline ends. The CDR3 has 13 amino acids. The CDR3 sequence is CASSGDRNQPQHF. Here the CDR3 DNA reads TGTGCCAGCTCTGGAGACAGGAATCAGCCCCAGCATTTT.

V gene TRBV5-1 combines with J gene TRBJ2-5; 13 bases are shared with TRBD2. CDR3 length: 15 residues. With V trimmed by 4 bases and J by 4 bases, 4 bases remained unmatched. Germline assignment: CDR1 SGHRS and CDR2 YFSETQ. CDR3 loop: CASSIGTSGIETQYF. The DNA of the CDR3 is TGCGCCAGCAGCATCGGGACTAGCGGGATAGAGACCCAGTACTTC.

The chain carries TRBV6-6 and TRBJ2-7; tentatively, D is TRBD1 (6 bases). The V gene lost 0 bases and the J gene lost 5 bases, with 11 bases spanning the gap. CDR1 and CDR2 (germline): MNHNY, SVGAGI (reference sequence). The CDR3 is made up of 14 amino acids. The CDR3 loop is CASSYSVRDNEQYF. The DNA for the CDR3 is TGTGCCAGCAGTTACTCCGTCAGGGACAACGAGCAGTACTTC.

This clone showed up just once. The chain links TRBV19 to TRBJ2-5; 9 bases line up with TRBD1. CDR3 length equals 13 residues. Germline V CDR1 and CDR2: LNHDA, SQIVND (reference sequence). After removal of 10 bases from V and 5 bases from J, the junction contained 8 bases not matched to a gene. CDR3 bases: TGTGCCACTTGGGCGACAGGGGGGGAGACCCAGTACTTC. Its protein is CATWATGGETQYF.